This is a list of T cell receptor beta chains from one sample in a study of neoadjuvant nivolumab and ipilimumab in lung cancer. The protocol was immunoSEQ multiplex PCR, while the TCRdb copy is restricted to in-frame clones and leaves out a portion. The data show over 6,000 clones, roughly 88% seen once. Sequencing was performed on tumor tissue, taken after neoadjuvant nivolumab, alone or with ipilimumab, at or shortly before surgery. Every receptor here comes from an adult with non-small cell lung cancer. The CDR3 runs from the conserved cysteine through the conserved F or W. The D gene is left open where the match is weak. Clone size is given for some rows only: seen once, a few or many times, or a class if the clone is expanded.

J: TRBJ1-5; size: .; D: TRBD1; length: 14; V: TRBV28; CDR3: CASSSGGLSQPQHF; DNA: TGTGCCAGCAGCTCAGGGGGCCTGAGTCAGCCCCAGCATTTT
J: TRBJ2-1; size: once; D: .; length: 13; V: TRBV7-7; CDR3: CASSSDSHNEQFF; DNA: TGTGCCAGCAGCTCCGACAGCCACAATGAGCAGTTCTTC
J: TRBJ2-1; size: .; D: TRBD2; length: 18; V: TRBV14; CDR3: CASSRLGFSGESYNEQFF; DNA: TGTGCCAGCAGCCGACTCGGTTTTAGCGGGGAATCCTACAATGAGCAGTTCTTC
J: TRBJ1-2; size: .; D: .; length: 15; V: TRBV10-2; CDR3: CASSVEEGGADGYTF; DNA: TGCGCCAGCAGTGTGGAGGAGGGGGGCGCAGATGGCTACACCTTC
J: TRBJ1-4; size: once; D: TRBD1; length: 13; V: TRBV10-3; CDR3: CAISRQGNEKLFF; DNA: TGTGCCATCAGTCGACAGGGGAATGAAAAACTGTTTTTT
J: TRBJ2-1; size: .; D: TRBD2; length: 16; V: TRBV4-2; CDR3: CASSPRLGLAGAPGFF; DNA: TGTGCCAGCAGCCCCCGACTGGGACTAGCGGGGGCGCCAGGGTTCTTC
J: TRBJ2-7; size: .; D: TRBD1; length: 12; V: TRBV6-1; CDR3: CAVGQLGHEQYF; DNA: TGTGCCGTGGGACAGCTCGGGCACGAGCAGTACTTC
J: TRBJ2-1; size: .; D: TRBD1; length: 15; V: TRBV5-1; CDR3: CASSPTGMARNEQFF; DNA: TGCGCCAGCAGCCCGACAGGGATGGCAAGAAATGAGCAGTTCTTC
J: TRBJ1-2; size: .; D: TRBD1; length: 14; V: TRBV5-4; CDR3: CASSGQGLNYGYTF; DNA: TGTGCCAGCAGCGGACAGGGATTGAACTATGGCTACACCTTC
J: TRBJ2-7; size: .; D: .; length: 14; V: TRBV9; CDR3: CASSPRLVDYEQYF; DNA: TGTGCCAGCAGCCCCCGACTAGTAGACTACGAGCAGTACTTC
J: TRBJ1-5; size: .; D: .; length: 16; V: TRBV10-2; CDR3: CASSESGRRDNQPQHF; DNA: TGCGCCAGCAGTGAGTCCGGCAGGAGGGACAATCAGCCCCAGCATTTT
J: TRBJ2-7; size: .; D: .; length: 14; V: TRBV27; CDR3: CASSPGQRVHEQYF; DNA: TGTGCCAGCAGCCCGGGACAACGGGTCCACGAGCAGTACTTC
J: TRBJ1-6; size: .; D: .; length: 17; V: TRBV18; CDR3: CASSPPRSGLPIGPLHF; DNA: TGTGCCAGCTCACCACCGCGGTCGGGACTCCCCATCGGCCCCCTCCACTTT
J: TRBJ2-7; size: .; D: .; length: 14; V: TRBV6-5; CDR3: CASSYSSGWDEQYF; DNA: TGTGCCAGCAGTTACTCGTCAGGGTGGGACGAGCAGTACTTC
J: TRBJ1-2; size: few; D: TRBD1; length: 14; V: TRBV6-1; CDR3: CASSDRDRGSGYTF; DNA: TGTGCCAGCAGTGACCGGGACAGGGGCTCTGGCTACACCTTC
J: TRBJ1-1; size: .; D: .; length: 13; V: TRBV4-1; CDR3: CASSQDRTVKAFF; DNA: TGCGCCAGCAGCCAAGATCGGACGGTGAAAGCTTTCTTT
J: TRBJ1-4; size: .; D: TRBD1; length: 17; V: TRBV5-1; CDR3: CASRPGTGGVSNEKLFF; DNA: TGCGCCAGCAGGCCCGGGACAGGGGGCGTTAGTAATGAAAAACTGTTTTTT
J: TRBJ1-5; size: .; D: TRBD1; length: 17; V: TRBV6-1; CDR3: CASSVNLQGQSNQPQHF; DNA: TGTGCCAGCAGTGTAAATTTACAGGGGCAAAGCAATCAGCCCCAGCATTTT
J: TRBJ2-7; size: .; D: .; length: 14; V: TRBV9; CDR3: CASSLEVFSYEQYF; DNA: TGTGCCAGCAGCTTGGAAGTTTTCTCCTACGAGCAGTACTTC
J: TRBJ2-5; size: .; D: .; length: 13; V: TRBV15; CDR3: CATSGNREETQYF; DNA: TGTGCCACCAGCGGAAACAGGGAAGAGACCCAGTACTTC
J: TRBJ2-7; size: medium-sized; D: TRBD2; length: 16; V: TRBV9; CDR3: CASSQGTSGSEVVQYF; DNA: TGTGCCAGCAGCCAAGGGACTAGCGGATCCGAGGTGGTGCAGTACTTC
J: TRBJ2-7; size: .; D: TRBD2; length: 15; V: TRBV27; CDR3: CASSVTSGGPYEQYF; DNA: TGTGCCAGCAGTGTGACTAGCGGGGGGCCCTACGAGCAGTACTTC
J: TRBJ1-5; size: .; D: .; length: 13; V: TRBV7-2; CDR3: CASSPQGGQPQHF; DNA: TGTGCCAGCAGCCCACAGGGTGGTCAGCCCCAGCATTTT
J: TRBJ2-7; size: few; D: .; length: 12; V: TRBV2; CDR3: CASSEQGDEQYF; DNA: TGTGCCAGCAGTGAACAGGGAGACGAGCAGTACTTC
J: TRBJ1-2; size: .; D: .; length: 14; V: TRBV11-2; CDR3: CASSLEREAGTYTF; DNA: TGTGCCAGCAGCTTAGAGAGGGAGGCAGGAACCTACACCTTC
J: TRBJ2-3; size: once; D: TRBD2; length: 17; V: TRBV9; CDR3: CASSVAGRAVTEDTQYF; DNA: TGTGCCAGCAGCGTAGCCGGGAGGGCTGTTACTGAAGATACGCAGTATTTT
J: TRBJ1-1; size: .; D: .; length: 16; V: TRBV18; CDR3: CASSQLPSGTPYVPFF; DNA: TGTGCCAGCTCACAACTACCATCCGGGACGCCCTACGTCCCTTTCTTT
J: TRBJ2-7; size: .; D: .; length: 15; V: TRBV7-2; CDR3: CASSPGYSESHEQYF; DNA: TGTGCCAGCAGCCCCGGCTATTCCGAATCCCACGAGCAGTACTTC
J: TRBJ2-2; size: .; D: .; length: 13; V: TRBV18; CDR3: CASSPRRAGELFF; DNA: TGTGCCAGCTCACCCAGGAGGGCCGGGGAGCTGTTTTTT
J: TRBJ1-2; size: .; D: TRBD1; length: 16; V: TRBV18; CDR3: CASSPVAGDSNYGYTF; DNA: TGTGCCAGCTCACCCGTGGCGGGGGACAGTAACTATGGCTACACCTTC
J: TRBJ2-7; size: .; D: .; length: 16; V: TRBV5-1; CDR3: CASSLASQSFTYEQYF; DNA: TGCGCCAGCAGCTTGGCTTCACAGTCGTTCACCTACGAGCAGTACTTC
J: TRBJ2-3; size: .; D: TRBD2; length: 17; V: TRBV9; CDR3: CASSDDSSGGSTDTQYF; DNA: TGTGCCAGCAGCGACGACTCCAGCGGGGGTAGCACAGATACGCAGTATTTT
J: TRBJ1-4; size: once; D: .; length: 15; V: TRBV11-2; CDR3: CASSFPGTLNEKLFF; DNA: TGTGCCAGCAGCTTCCCTGGGACACTTAATGAAAAACTGTTTTTT
J: TRBJ2-5; size: once; D: TRBD1; length: 15; V: TRBV11-3; CDR3: CASSVGTGGPETQYF; DNA: TGTGCCAGCAGCGTAGGGACAGGGGGACCGGAGACCCAGTACTTC
J: TRBJ1-2; size: .; D: .; length: 15; V: TRBV18; CDR3: CASSPEVASPYGYTF; DNA: TGTGCCAGCTCACCGGAGGTTGCCAGCCCCTATGGCTACACCTTC
J: TRBJ1-5; size: .; D: .; length: 13; V: TRBV6-5; CDR3: CASSPSRVQPQHF; DNA: TGTGCCAGCAGCCCAAGCAGGGTTCAGCCCCAGCATTTT
J: TRBJ2-7; size: .; D: .; length: 14; V: TRBV4-2; CDR3: CASSPQGNNYEQYF; DNA: TGTGCCAGCAGCCCACAGGGAAACAACTACGAGCAGTACTTC